Included here is one T cell receptor beta chain sequence, with context. The sample originates from a study of blood T cell repertoires in COVID-19. This CDR3 contains 15 residues. Germline CDR1 reads MNHEY; CDR2 reads SVGAGI. Trimming removed 10 bases from V and 0 bases from J; junction bases left unmatched: 10. Generated by immunoSEQ multiplex PCR, the TCRdb table keeps only in-frame clones and is missing some. Of some 350,000 clones listed, around 90% are singletons. The rearrangement joins TRBV6-5 to TRBJ1-1, with TRBD1 matching 8 bases. The sequenced material came from peripheral blood. The TCR originated in a young man with active or convalescent COVID-19. DNA for the CDR3: TGTGCCACCTACCGGACAGGGACCATGAACACTGAAGCTTTCTTT. Translated, it gives CATYRTGTMNTEAFF.